This T cell receptor (beta chain) was captured in a study of T cells after yellow fever vaccination. MiXCR, run by TCRdb on the 5' RACE reads, gives a single entry per CDR3 protein. Among 600,000 to 750,000 distinct CDR3 sequences listed, approximately 13% were seen once. The sample holds many counts of this clonotype. Source: PBMCs, taken on the day of the yellow fever booster vaccination. The sequence derives from a young man who received the YFV17D yellow fever vaccine.

DNA of the CDR3: TGCAGCGTAGTCCGGGACAGGGGTGTAGAGCAGTTCTTC. Translation: CSVVRDRGVEQFF. This rearrangement joins TRBV29-1 to TRBJ2-1, with TRBD1 matching over 10 bases. Germline CDR1 SQVTM, CDR2 ANQGSEA. The CDR3 length is 13 residues. Trimming cost V 6 bases and J 10 bases; bases outside gene matches: 9.